One and the same sample provided the 23 T cell receptor beta chains below, sequenced in a study of blood T cell repertoires in COVID-19. Assay: immunoSEQ multiplex PCR; the TCRdb copy retains only in-frame clones and omits some. The top ten hold over 7% of the sample, which has around 180,000 clones, about 84% seen once. Source material: PBMCs or T cells enriched from blood (not recorded which). The receptors come from a woman in her twenties or thirties who had recovered from COVID-19.

The rearrangement links TRBV12-3 or TRBV12-4 to TRBJ2-7; TRBD1 is a possible D gene (5 bases). The CDR3 runs to 13 residues. The ends were cut back, 6 bases at V and 3 bases at J, with 12 bases in the middle. As DNA, the CDR3 is TGTGCCAGCAGACGTCCAGGGTACTACGAGCAGTACTTC. Its translation: CASRRPGYYEQYF.

Only a few counts were recorded for this clone. This chain joins TRBV7-9 and TRBJ2-1, with TRBD2 matching over 10 bases. Germline values: CDR1 SEHNR, CDR2 FQNEAQ (reference sequence). V shed 6 bases, J shed 6 bases, and the junction held 8 bases outside the gene matches. CDR3 length: 15 amino acids. The CDR3 sequence is CASSSLGLAVNEQFF. The CDR3 DNA reads as TGTGCCAGCAGTTCACTCGGACTAGCGGTCAATGAGCAGTTCTTC.

This clone was detected only once. The chain is built from TRBV5-1 and TRBJ2-7; 9 bases are shared with TRBD1. Germline V gene sequence: CDR1 SGHRS, CDR2 YFSETQ. The V segment lost 3 bases and the J segment 2 bases; nucleotides outside the gene matches: 12. The length of the CDR3 is 17 residues. CDR3 loop: CASSSKTPGQGPYEQYF. DNA of the CDR3: TGCGCCAGCAGCTCTAAAACGCCGGGACAGGGACCCTACGAGCAGTACTTC.

This chain links TRBV4-1 with TRBJ2-7; D may be TRBD2 (5 bases). The CDR3 is 15 residues long. V was trimmed by 1 base and J by 8 bases, leaving 18 bases between them. The germline V gene encodes CDR1 MGHRA and CDR2 YSYEKL. CDR3 DNA: TGCGCCAGCAGCCAAGGTCTGGATCAGCGGTACCAGCAGTACTTC. Translated, it gives CASSQGLDQRYQQYF.

V usage is TRBV11-2 and J usage is TRBJ2-7, with 7 positions matching TRBD2. V trimming: 5 bases; J trimming: 0 bases; junction bases outside the gene matches: 10. CDR1 SGHAT and CDR2 FQNNGV come from the germline V gene. The length of the CDR3 is 16 residues. The CDR3 nucleotides are TGTGCCAGCAGCCGTGCCTTCGGGAGGAGCTCCTACGAGCAGTACTTC. Residues: CASSRAFGRSSYEQYF.

This rearrangement joins TRBV19 to TRBJ1-2; TRBD1 aligns across 7 bases. After removal of 3 bases from V and 8 bases from J, the junction contained 9 bases not matched to a gene. Germline assignment: CDR1 LNHDA and CDR2 SQIVND (reference sequence). The CDR3 extends over 14 amino acids. The CDR3 bases are TGTGCCAGTAGTATGAGGCAACAGGGGAACGGCTACACCTTC. This gives the protein CASSMRQQGNGYTF.

The chain uses TRBV27 and TRBJ2-2; TRBD2 is a possible D gene (6 bases). The CDR3 loop spans 19 amino acids. V lost 8 bases, J lost 7 bases, and 32 bases lay in between. The germline V gene has CDR1 MNHEY and CDR2 SMNVEV (reference sequence). DNA of the CDR3: TGTGCCAGCTACTCACCCTCCAGTGTCTCCCCAACTAGCATCGGGGAGCTGTTTTTT. It translates to CASYSPSSVSPTSIGELFF.

This chain links TRBV6-5 with TRBJ2-1; TRBD1 might be the D (5 bases). CDR1 and CDR2 (germline): MNHEY, SVGAGI. CDR3 length equals 14 residues. Trimming took 7 bases from V and 10 from J, leaving 20 bases between them. The CDR3 is CASIKRGPSGEQFF. The CDR3 region has the DNA TGTGCCAGCATTAAACGAGGACCTTCAGGGGAGCAGTTCTTC.

The chain couples TRBV19 to TRBJ2-7; 11 bases match TRBD2. Germline V gene data show CDR1 as LNHDA and CDR2 as SQIVND (reference sequence). The CDR3 contains 15 residues. After removal of 4 bases from V and 4 bases from J, the junction contained 6 bases not matched to a gene. CDR3 DNA: TGTGCCAGTAGTAGGAAAACTAGCGGGAGTTACGAGCAGTACTTC. This codes for CASSRKTSGSYEQYF.

This sequence joins TRBV28 and TRBJ1-2, with a weak D call TRBD1 (6 bases). The CDR3 covers 19 residues. Per germline, CDR1 MDHEN and CDR2 SYDVKM. Trimming took 2 bases from V and 9 from J, leaving 31 bases between them. In DNA, the CDR3 is TGTGCCAGCAGTTTAGATCGAGAGGACAGTCACACAAAGGTCGGACGCTACACCTTC. Its protein is CASSLDREDSHTKVGRYTF.

This clone showed up just once. The rearrangement uses TRBV5-1 and TRBJ2-1; 11 bases line up with TRBD2. Germline loops: CDR1 SGHRS, CDR2 YFSETQ. The CDR3 spans 16 residues. Trimming took 0 bases from V and 6 from J; bases not matched to a gene: 5. The CDR3 sequence: CASSLDGSGRGNEQFF. CDR3 nucleotide sequence: TGCGCCAGCAGCTTGGACGGTAGCGGGAGGGGCAATGAGCAGTTCTTC.

The CDR3 nucleotides read TGTGCCAGCAGCTTATGGGGTAAGGAGGAACCCAAGTACTTC. Translation gives CASSLWGKEEPKYF. V and J are TRBV5-4 and TRBJ2-7; maybe TRBD2 (5 bases). V shed 2 bases and J shed 11 bases, with 20 bases lying between them. Per the germline V gene, CDR1 is SGHNT and CDR2 is YYREEE (reference sequence). CDR3 length equals 14 residues.

This chain joins TRBV19 and TRBJ1-1; D possibly corresponds to TRBD1 (6 bases). The V gene's germline CDR1 is LNHDA and CDR2 SQIVND (reference sequence). Trimming took off 1 base at V and 1 base at J, with 10 bases between the two ends. The CDR3 sequence is 15 residues long. The CDR3 nucleotides read TGTGCCAGTAGTATAGGACCGACAGGGAACACTGAAGCTTTCTTT. Translated, it gives CASSIGPTGNTEAFF.

V usage is TRBV28 and J usage is TRBJ1-6, with TRBD1 matching over 9 bases. CDR3 size: 15 residues. V shed 2 bases, J shed 7 bases, and the junction held 3 bases outside the gene matches. The V gene's germline CDR1 is MDHEN and CDR2 SYDVKM. CDR3 residues: CASSLGTGLNSPLHF. For the CDR3, the DNA is TGTGCCAGCAGTTTAGGGACAGGGCTAAATTCACCCCTCCACTTT.

The V call is TRBV19, the J call TRBJ2-1, with 7 bases identical to TRBD2. The CDR3 has 14 amino acids. From germline, CDR1 is LNHDA and CDR2 SQIVND (reference sequence). V gave up 3 bases and J gave up 4 bases; unmatched junction bases: 3. This CDR3 is CASSIGGGYNEQFF. In DNA form, the CDR3 reads TGTGCCAGTAGTATCGGCGGGGGATACAATGAGCAGTTCTTC. The variable domain in full, completed from reference TRBV19 and TRBJ2-1, reads DGGITQSPKYLFRKEGQNVTLSCEQNLNHDAMYWYRQDPGQGLRLIYYSQIVNDFQKGDIAEGYSVSREKKESFPLTVTSAQKNPTAFYLCASSIGGGYNEQFFGPGTRLTVL.

This clone was detected only once. V is TRBV7-9 and J is TRBJ1-5, with 8 bases aligning to TRBD1. The CDR3 is 15 residues long. Germline CDR1 and CDR2: SEHNR and FQNEAQ (reference sequence). Trimming removed 5 bases from V and 4 bases from J; junction bases left unmatched: 7. CDR3 sequence (DNA): TGTGCCAGCAGCGCCGGGACAGGTTATAATCAGCCCCAGCATTTT. Translated: CASSAGTGYNQPQHF.

The chain links TRBV19 to TRBJ1-2; no firm D call. Germline V gene sequence: CDR1 LNHDA, CDR2 SQIVND (reference sequence). The CDR3 totals 15 residues. V was trimmed by 3 bases and J by 4 bases, leaving 15 bases between them. The CDR3 here is CASSIFQAGLYGYTF. The CDR3, as DNA: TGTGCCAGTAGTATCTTCCAGGCTGGACTCTATGGCTACACCTTC.

This chain uses TRBV27 with TRBJ2-7; D gene uncertain. The germline V gene encodes CDR1 MNHEY and CDR2 SMNVEV (reference sequence). CDR3 size: 11 residues. V was pared by 7 bases and J by 3 bases, with 7 bases between. The DNA of the CDR3 is TGTGCCAGCAAAACGGGCTACGAGCAGTACTTC. Translating it yields CASKTGYEQYF.

The CDR3 DNA reads as TGTGCCAGCAGCTTTGCGGGAGGGCCCCTTTTGCATGAGCAGTTCTTC. Protein product: CASSFAGGPLLHEQFF. The gene calls are TRBV7-3 and TRBJ2-1; 9 nucleotides line up with TRBD2. The trim removed 3 bases at V and 8 bases at J, leaving 11 bases unmatched. CDR1 is SGHTA, CDR2 FQGTGA, per germline. CDR3 length equals 16 residues.

The J gene is TRBJ1-1, the V gene TRBV6-5; TRBD1 is a possible D gene (6 bases). Trimming cost V 7 bases and J 2 bases, with 11 bases left between them. Per germline, CDR1 MNHEY and CDR2 SVGAGI. CDR3 length: 13 residues. DNA of the CDR3: TGTGCCAGCAACCTGGACAGAAACACTGAAGCTTTCTTT. Translated, it gives CASNLDRNTEAFF.

The chain has TRBV30 and TRBJ2-1, with D maybe TRBD2 (6 bases). Germline V gene sequence: CDR1 GTSNPN, CDR2 SVGIG (reference sequence). The CDR3 covers 11 residues. Trimming took off 2 bases at V and 7 bases at J, with 6 bases between the two ends. The CDR3 loop reads CAWSSGNEQFF. The CDR3 nucleotides are TGTGCCTGGAGTAGCGGGAATGAGCAGTTCTTC.

J is TRBJ2-5 and V is TRBV6-5; 8 positions agree with TRBD2. Trimming at V came to 5 bases and at J to 5 bases, leaving 7 bases not matched to a gene. This CDR3 comprises 14 residues. Germline V gives CDR1 MNHEY, CDR2 SVGAGI. DNA of the CDR3: TGTGCCAGCAGTCAAAGGACTAGCAAGGAGACCCAGTACTTC. This sequence encodes CASSQRTSKETQYF.

The chain uses TRBV28 and TRBJ2-7; 8 bases align to TRBD2. The CDR3 length is 17 residues. V was pared by 6 bases and J by 2 bases, with 15 bases of the junction left unmatched. CDR1 is MDHEN, CDR2 SYDVKM, per germline. CDR3 in DNA: TGTGCCAGCAGATCACCCGCGGTCGGGGGGGGAGCCTACGAGCAGTACTTC. Its protein is CASRSPAVGGGAYEQYF.